The 11 T cell receptor beta chains in this list originate from one sample, sequenced in a study of blood T cells in healthy people across ages. Primed by a sample-barcoded 5' primer and a J-beta primer mix, a second PCR proceeded for 7 to 11 cycles. In TCRdb, the 5' RACE reads were re-called with MiXCR into one record per CDR3 protein. The profile shows roughly 2 million distinct CDR3 sequences, less than 50% of them singletons. Sequencing was performed on blood. The receptors come from a woman aged 40 to 55 in good health.

This clonotype was counted at least ten times. This chain uses TRBV18 with TRBJ2-5, with D perhaps given as TRBD1 or TRBD2 (5 bases each). The ends were cut back, 0 bases at V and 5 bases at J, with 16 bases in the middle. CDR3 length equals 16 residues. Germline values: CDR1 KGHSH, CDR2 LQKENI. In DNA form, the CDR3 reads TGTGCCAGCTCACCACCATGGGGAGCAGGGACCGAGACCCAGTACTTC. Its translation is CASSPPWGAGTETQYF.

J is TRBJ2-7 and V is TRBV7-9; no clear D gene. Per the germline V gene, CDR1 is SEHNR and CDR2 is FQNEAQ (reference sequence). The CDR3 is made up of 16 amino acids. Trimming removed 5 bases at V and 1 base at J, with 18 bases between. In DNA, the CDR3 is TGTGCCAGCAGCCCTAAACGGGCAGGCCTGTCCTACGAGCAGTACTTC. Protein product: CASSPKRAGLSYEQYF.

The rearrangement joins TRBV7-9 to TRBJ2-1; D remains ambiguous. V gave up 5 bases and J gave up 5 bases, with 10 bases separating them. CDR1 is SEHNR and CDR2 is FQNEAQ in the germline V gene (reference sequence). The CDR3 consists of 13 residues. The CDR3 coding sequence is TGTGCCAGCAGCGTGTGGAGAGACAATGAGCAGTTCTTC. It codes for CASSVWRDNEQFF.

The CDR3 loop reads CASSPFPGSGANVLTF. CDR3 DNA: TGTGCCAGCAGCCCATTCCCCGGCTCTGGGGCCAACGTCCTGACTTTC. The chain recombines TRBV5-6 with TRBJ2-6, with D hard to call. The CDR3 spans 16 residues. V was trimmed by 4 bases and J by 0 bases, leaving 11 bases between them. The germline V gene encodes CDR1 SGHDT and CDR2 YYEEEE.

This clonotype has more than one count but fewer than ten. V usage is TRBV20-1 and J usage is TRBJ1-4, with 7 bases fitting TRBD1. This CDR3 contains 14 residues. V lost 3 bases to trimming and J lost 4 bases; unmatched junction nucleotides: 5. Germline CDR1 reads DFQATT; CDR2 reads SNEGSKA (reference sequence). CDR3 amino acids: CSASPDRDNEKLFF. As DNA, the CDR3 is TGCAGTGCTAGCCCTGACAGGGATAATGAAAAACTGTTTTTT.

A word on this clonotype: One base away lies a much larger clone, so this may be a sequencing read error. The V gene is TRBV15, the J gene TRBJ2-7; D not resolved. Trimming left V 1 base short and J 4 bases short, with 5 bases between. In germline, CDR1 is LNHNV, CDR2 YYDKDF (reference sequence). The CDR3 consists of 12 residues. CDR3 nucleotides: TGTGCCACCAGCAGAGCTGGGTACGAGCAGTACTTC. It encodes CATSRAGYEQYF.

This clonotype was recorded many times. This chain uses TRBV5-1 with TRBJ1-2; 8 nucleotides agree with TRBD1. Looked up from germline, CDR1 is SGHRS and CDR2 is YFSETQ. CDR3 length: 14 amino acids. V shed 5 bases, J shed 12 bases, and the junction held 15 bases outside the gene matches. Written as DNA, the CDR3 is TGCGCCAGCAGTCCGACAGGGGTTGACGTAGCCGACACCTTC. Its protein product is CASSPTGVDVADTF.

J is TRBJ1-2 and V is TRBV10-3; possible D gene TRBD1, 5 bases. Germline CDR1 ENHRY, CDR2 SYGVKD. Trimming shortened V by 0 bases and J by 5 bases, and 7 bases separated the two germline ends. The CDR3 runs to 13 residues. CDR3 loop: CAISESGEYGYTF. The CDR3 DNA sequence: TGTGCCATCAGTGAGTCGGGGGAATATGGCTACACCTTC.

This clonotype was counted ten times or more. This chain links TRBV7-3 with TRBJ1-1; weak D call: TRBD1 (6 bases). The germline V and J ends were trimmed by 0 bases and 5 bases, with 13 bases remaining between them. There are 15 residues in the CDR3. CDR1 and CDR2 (germline): SGHTA, FQGTGA. The CDR3 reads CASSLTGARGTEAFF. The CDR3 DNA reads as TGTGCCAGCAGCTTAACCGGGGCGAGGGGGACTGAAGCTTTCTTT.

This clonotype was detected once. The J gene is TRBJ1-6, the V gene TRBV14, with D possibly TRBD1 on 6 matching bases. The V and J ends lost 2 bases and 8 bases respectively, with 10 bases between them. The germline CDR1 and CDR2 sequences are SGHDN and FVKESK. The CDR3 runs to 14 residues. Here the CDR3 DNA reads TGTGCCAGCAGCCAAAAGGGGGGCTATTCACCCCTCCACTTT. This translates into CASSQKGGYSPLHF.

This chain uses TRBV4-3 with TRBJ2-7, with D tentatively TRBD2 (5 bases). Germline V lookup: CDR1 LGHNA, CDR2 YSLEER. CDR3 length equals 15 residues. V dropped 5 bases and J dropped 2 bases, with 16 bases sitting between them. The CDR3 region is CASSGGRATAYEQYF. The CDR3 nucleotides read TGCGCCAGCAGCGGAGGTCGGGCCACAGCCTACGAGCAGTACTTC.